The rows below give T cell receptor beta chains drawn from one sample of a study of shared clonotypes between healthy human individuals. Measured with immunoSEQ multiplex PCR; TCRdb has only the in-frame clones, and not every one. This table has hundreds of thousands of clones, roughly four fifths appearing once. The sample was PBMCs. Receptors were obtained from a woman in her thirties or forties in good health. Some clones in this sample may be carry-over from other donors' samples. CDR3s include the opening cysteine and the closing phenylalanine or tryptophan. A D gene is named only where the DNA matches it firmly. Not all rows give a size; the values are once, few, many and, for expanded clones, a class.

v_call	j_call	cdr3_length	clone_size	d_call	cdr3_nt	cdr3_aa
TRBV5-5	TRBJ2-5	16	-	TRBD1	TGTGCCAGCAGCTTGGGACAGGGATCTCGCTTTGAGACCCAGTACTTC	CASSLGQGSRFETQYF
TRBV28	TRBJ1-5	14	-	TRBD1	TGTGCCAGCAGACGACAGGGGAAGGATCAGCCCCAGCATTTT	CASRRQGKDQPQHF
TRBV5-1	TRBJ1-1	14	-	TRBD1	TGCGCCAGCAGCGTGGACAGGGAGATCGCTGAAGCTTTCTTT	CASSVDREIAEAFF
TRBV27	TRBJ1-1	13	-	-	TGTGCCAGCAGTTTATTGGGGAACACTGAAGCTTTCTTT	CASSLLGNTEAFF
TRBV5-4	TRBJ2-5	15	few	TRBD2	TGTGCCAGCGGGGGGGGAGTGACAGCTAAAGAGACCCAGTACTTC	CASGGGVTAKETQYF
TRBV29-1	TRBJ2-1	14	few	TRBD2	TGCAGCGTACTCACTAGCGGGAGTAGCAATGAGCAGTTCTTC	CSVLTSGSSNEQFF
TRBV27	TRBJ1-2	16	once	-	TGTGCCAGCCGTCGGGGGGGGTATCAAGGTAACTATGGCTACACCTTC	CASRRGGYQGNYGYTF
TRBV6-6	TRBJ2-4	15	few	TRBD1	TGTGCCAGCAGTGACTACCGGACAGGGGAAAACATTCAGTACTTC	CASSDYRTGENIQYF
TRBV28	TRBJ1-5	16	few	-	TGTGCCAGCAGTCCATCTACAGGGTATGCCAATCAGCCCCAGCATTTT	CASSPSTGYANQPQHF
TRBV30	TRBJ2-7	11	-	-	TGTGCCTGGAGCACTAGCTACGAGCAGTACTTC	CAWSTSYEQYF
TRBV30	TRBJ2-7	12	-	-	TGTGCCTGGAGTGTTACAGGCTACGAGCAGTACTTC	CAWSVTGYEQYF
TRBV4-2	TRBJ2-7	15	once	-	TGTGACAGCAGCCAACAGACTAGTGCCTCCTACGAGCAGTACTTC	CDSSQQTSASYEQYF
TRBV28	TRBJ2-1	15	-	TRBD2	TGTGCCAGCAGCTCGGGACTAGCGGGAGTAAATGAGCAGTTCTTC	CASSSGLAGVNEQFF
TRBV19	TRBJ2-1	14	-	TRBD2	TGTGCCAGTAGTATCGCGGGACTATCCGCTGAGCAGTTCTTC	CASSIAGLSAEQFF
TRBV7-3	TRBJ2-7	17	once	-	TGTGCCAGCAGCTCGGAGTCGATGCGGGACATTGGGGACGAGCAGTACTTC	CASSSESMRDIGDEQYF
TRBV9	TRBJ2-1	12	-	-	TGTGCCAGCAGCCTAAACCGGTATGAGCAGTTCTTC	CASSLNRYEQFF
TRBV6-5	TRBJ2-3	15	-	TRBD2	TGTGCCAGCAGTTACTATGGGGACTACACAGATGCGCAGTATTTT	CASSYYGDYTDAQYF
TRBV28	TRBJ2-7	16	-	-	TGTGCCAGCTCCTACGTGTCCGGACGCTTGAAATACGAGCAGTACTTC	CASSYVSGRLKYEQYF
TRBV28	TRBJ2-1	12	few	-	TGTGCCAGCAGCCTCCGATACAATGAGCAGTTCTTC	CASSLRYNEQFF
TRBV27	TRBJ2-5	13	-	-	TGTGCCAGCAGCTTCAGGGGCCAAGAGACCCAGTACTTC	CASSFRGQETQYF
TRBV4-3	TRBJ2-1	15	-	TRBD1	TGCGCCAGCAGCCGTGGACAGGGGGCGGACAATGAGCAGTTCTTC	CASSRGQGADNEQFF
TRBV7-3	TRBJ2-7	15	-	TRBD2	TGTGCCAGCAGCTTTTCTCGAGCGGGGCCCTACGAGCAGTACTTC	CASSFSRAGPYEQYF
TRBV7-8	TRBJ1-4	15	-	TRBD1	TGTGCCAGCAGGCGGGGACAGGGGCTAACCGGGGAACTGTTTTTT	CASRRGQGLTGELFF
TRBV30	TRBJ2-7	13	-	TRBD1	TGTGCCTGTACCGGGACAGCAAACTACGAGCAGTACTTC	CACTGTANYEQYF
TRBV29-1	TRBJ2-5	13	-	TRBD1	TGCAGCGTAGTGGGACAGGGGCAAGAGACCCAGTACTTC	CSVVGQGQETQYF
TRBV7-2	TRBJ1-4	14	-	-	TGTGCCAGCAGCCAGACACTGGCTAATGAAAAACTGTTTTTT	CASSQTLANEKLFF
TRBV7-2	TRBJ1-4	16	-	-	TGTGCCAGCAGCTTAGTTAGGGCAGACTATAATGAAAAACTGTTTTTT	CASSLVRADYNEKLFF
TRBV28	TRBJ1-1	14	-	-	TGTGCCAGCACCCGAGACCTAGGGAACACTGAAGCTTTCTTT	CASTRDLGNTEAFF
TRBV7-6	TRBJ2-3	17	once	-	TGTGCCAGCAGCCTTCCACTTAGGGGTGCCTTCACAGATACGCAGTATTTT	CASSLPLRGAFTDTQYF
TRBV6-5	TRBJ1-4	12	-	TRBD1	TGTGCCAGCAGTCCGGGGGGACAGGGCGTGTTTTTT	CASSPGGQGVFF
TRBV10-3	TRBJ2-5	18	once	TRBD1	TGTGCCATCAGTGATTACGGACAGGGGGGCCTACTCCAAGAGACCCAGTACTTC	CAISDYGQGGLLQETQYF
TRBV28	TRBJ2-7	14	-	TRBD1	TGTGCCAGTATCAGGACAGGGCCCTCCTACGAGCAGTACTTC	CASIRTGPSYEQYF
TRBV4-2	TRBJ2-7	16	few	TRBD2	TGTGCCAGCAGCCAGGCACTAGCGAGAAGCTCCTACGAGCAGTACTTC	CASSQALARSSYEQYF
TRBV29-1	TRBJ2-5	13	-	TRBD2	TGCAGCTTCCTAGCGGGAGGACAAGAGACCCAGTACTTC	CSFLAGGQETQYF
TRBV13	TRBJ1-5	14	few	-	TGTGCCAGCAGCTTATCCAGAAGCAATCAGCCCCAGCATTTT	CASSLSRSNQPQHF
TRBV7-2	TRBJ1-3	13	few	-	TGTGCCAGCAGCTTAGCAGTTGGAAACACCATATATTTT	CASSLAVGNTIYF
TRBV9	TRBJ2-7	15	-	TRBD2	TGTGCCAGCAGCCCAAGCGGGAGTTACTCCTACGAGCAGTACTTC	CASSPSGSYSYEQYF
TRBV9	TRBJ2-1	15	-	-	TGTGCCAGCAGCACCCAAATCGGACTCCTCAATGAGCAGTTCTTC	CASSTQIGLLNEQFF
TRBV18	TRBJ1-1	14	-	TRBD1	TGTGCCAGCTTCTTTAACAGGGGCGGCACTGAAGCTTTCTTT	CASFFNRGGTEAFF
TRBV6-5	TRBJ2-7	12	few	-	TGTGCCAGCAGTTACTCCTTGTACGAGCAGTACTTC	CASSYSLYEQYF
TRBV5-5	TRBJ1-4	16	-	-	TGTGCCAGCAGCTTGGGCAGGCCCGCAACTAATGAAAAACTGTTTTTT	CASSLGRPATNEKLFF
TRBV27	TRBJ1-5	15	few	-	TGTGCCAGCAGTTTGTGGGGTGTCGGCAATCAGCCCCAGCATTTT	CASSLWGVGNQPQHF
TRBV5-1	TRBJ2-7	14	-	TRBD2	TGCGCCAGCAGCTTGCGACTAGCTCGGGCCGAGCAGTACTTC	CASSLRLARAEQYF
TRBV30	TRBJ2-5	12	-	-	TGTGCCTCCGGCACGGCGCAAGAGACCCAGTACTTC	CASGTAQETQYF
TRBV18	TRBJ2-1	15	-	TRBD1	TGTGCCAGCTCACCACCGGGACAGGGGGCGAATGAGCAGTTCTTC	CASSPPGQGANEQFF
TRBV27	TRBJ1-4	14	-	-	TGTGCCAGCAGTTCAGGGGTCTTCTTGGAAAAACTGTTTTTT	CASSSGVFLEKLFF
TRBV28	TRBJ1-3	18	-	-	TGTGCCAGCAGTTTTGCCTTCCGCCAGACAGCCTCTGGAAACACCATATATTTT	CASSFAFRQTASGNTIYF
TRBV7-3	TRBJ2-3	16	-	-	TGTGCCAGCGTCCCCCCGCGGCAAGCGACCCCCGATACGCAGTATTTT	CASVPPRQATPDTQYF
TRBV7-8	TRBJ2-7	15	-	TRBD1	TGTGCCAGCAGCCCTTACAGGGGACGAGGCAACGAGCAGTACTTC	CASSPYRGRGNEQYF
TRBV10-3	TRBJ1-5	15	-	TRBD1	TGTGCCATCAGTGAGAGGACAGGGAGCAATCAGCCCCAGCATTTT	CAISERTGSNQPQHF
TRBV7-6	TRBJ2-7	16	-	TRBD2	TGTGCCAGCAGCCGGACTAGCGGGAGCTCGTCCTACGAGCAGTACTTC	CASSRTSGSSSYEQYF
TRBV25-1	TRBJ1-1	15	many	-	TGTGCCAGCAGTGAGGGGGCGGGGGGAGTCACTGAAGCTTTCTTT	CASSEGAGGVTEAFF
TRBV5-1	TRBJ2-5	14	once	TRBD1	TGCGCCAGCAGCTATATGACAGGGGAAGAGACCCAGTACTTC	CASSYMTGEETQYF
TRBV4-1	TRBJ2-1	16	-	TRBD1	TGCGCCAGCAGCCAAGAATGGGGACAGGGGAGAAATGAGCAGTTCTTC	CASSQEWGQGRNEQFF
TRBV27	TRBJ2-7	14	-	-	TGTGCCAGCAGGGCCGAGACTATCCCCTACGAGCAGTACTTC	CASRAETIPYEQYF